Sequencing of this T cell receptor (beta chain) was carried out in a study of blood T cells in healthy people across ages. This clonotype occurred a few times. V was shortened by 5 bases and J by 5 bases, with 30 bases between the two germline ends. Germline values: CDR1 KGHSH, CDR2 LQKENI. The CDR3 totals 19 residues. Primers used in a second PCR of roughly 6 to 12 cycles were a sample-barcoded 5' primer and a J-beta primer mix. MiXCR, applied by TCRdb to the 5' RACE reads, yields one record per CDR3 protein. Among some 1.5 million distinct CDR3 sequences, approximately 30% were seen once, and the ten largest hold about 8%.

The sequenced sample was blood. The origin of this receptor is a woman aged 25 to 39 in good health. The chain is built from TRBV18 and TRBJ1-2; D might be TRBD1 (5 bases). The CDR3 DNA sequence: TGTGCCAGCTCAGCCCGCGGTCAGGGCTCACCCAGCGAGAGTTATGGCTACACCTTC. Amino acids: CASSARGQGSPSESYGYTF.